Listed here are 8 T cell receptor beta chains from one sample, sequenced in a study of blood T cell repertoires in COVID-19. Repertoires were generated with immunoSEQ multiplex PCR, while TCRdb's copy carries only in-frame clones and drops some. The data show around 120,000 clones, about nine tenths seen once. Sequenced: peripheral blood. Every receptor here comes from a man aged 50-60 years with active COVID-19.

The V gene is TRBV11-2, the J gene TRBJ2-1; 8 bases are shared with TRBD1. The germline V gene encodes CDR1 SGHAT and CDR2 FQNNGV. The trim removed 5 bases at V and 4 bases at J, leaving 7 bases unmatched. The CDR3 runs to 15 residues. The CDR3 sequence is CASSRGQGRYNEQFF. In DNA form, the CDR3 reads TGTGCCAGCAGCCGAGGACAGGGTCGTTACAATGAGCAGTTCTTC. The full variable domain, completed using reference TRBV11-2 and TRBJ2-1, is EAGVAQSPRYKIIEKRQSVAFWCNPISGHATLYWYQQILGQGPKLLIQFQNNGVVDDSQLPKDRFSAERLKGVDSTLKIQPAKLEDSAVYLCASSRGQGRYNEQFFGPGTRLTVL.

The CDR3 reads CASSPSTGVGQETQYF. The CDR3 DNA reads as TGTGCCAGCAGCCCGTCCACAGGGGTCGGCCAAGAGACCCAGTACTTC. The V gene is TRBV3-1 (or the pseudogene TRBV3-2), the J gene TRBJ2-5, with 7 bases that match TRBD1. V lost 4 bases, J lost 1 base, and 9 bases stayed unmatched. CDR1 and CDR2 (germline): LGHDT, YNNKEL (reference sequence). CDR3 size: 16 residues.

The chain recombines TRBV3-1 (or the pseudogene TRBV3-2) with TRBJ1-1; perhaps TRBD1 as D (5 bases). CDR1 is LGHDT, CDR2 YNNKEL, per germline (reference sequence). The V and J ends lost 7 bases and 0 bases respectively, with 15 bases between them. The CDR3 spans 15 residues. CDR3 in amino acids: CASNSRPGMNTEAFF. The CDR3 DNA is TGTGCCAGCAACTCCCGCCCAGGGATGAACACTGAAGCTTTCTTT.

The chain uses TRBV6-5 and TRBJ1-6, with TRBD1 as a possible D gene (6 bases). CDR3 size: 14 residues. Trimming shortened V by 6 bases and J by 5 bases, and 11 bases separated the two germline ends. Per the germline V gene, CDR1 is MNHEY and CDR2 is SVGAGI. CDR3: CASSHRENNSPLHF. CDR3 bases: TGTGCCAGCAGCCACAGGGAGAATAATTCACCCCTCCACTTT.

This rearrangement joins TRBV18 to TRBJ2-5; 8 positions agree with TRBD2. The CDR3 is 13 amino acids. CDR1 KGHSH and CDR2 LQKENI come from the germline V gene. The V segment lost 2 bases and the J segment 4 bases; nucleotides outside the gene matches: 0. The DNA of the CDR3 is TGTGCCAGCTCACCAACTAGCGGAGAGACCCAGTACTTC. Amino acids: CASSPTSGETQYF.

This chain connects TRBV7-2 to TRBJ2-5, with D possibly matching TRBD2 (5 bases). Germline CDR1 SGHTA, CDR2 FQGNSA. Trimming took 4 bases from V and 0 from J, leaving 9 bases between them. This CDR3 has 14 amino acids. The CDR3, as DNA: TGTGCCAGCAGCTCGGACTTCTACCAAGAGACCCAGTACTTC. This translates into CASSSDFYQETQYF.

The chain recombines TRBV29-1 with TRBJ2-3; maybe TRBD2 (6 bases). The CDR3 is 12 residues long. Germline loops: CDR1 SQVTM, CDR2 ANQGSEA. Trimming pared 8 bases from V and 1 base from J, leaving 10 bases between. The chain's CDR3 is CSTGGGTDTQYF. CDR3 sequence (DNA): TGCAGCACTGGAGGGGGCACAGATACGCAGTATTTT.

V usage is TRBV6-6 and J usage is TRBJ1-6; D is unclear. The CDR3 length is 13 residues. Trimming pared 4 bases from V and 8 bases from J, leaving 9 bases between. Germline V lookup: CDR1 MNHNY, CDR2 SVGAGI (reference sequence). This CDR3 reads CASSLNPDSPLHF. CDR3 nucleotide sequence: TGTGCCAGCAGTTTGAATCCGGATTCACCCCTCCACTTT.